Reported below is one T cell receptor beta chain. Categorization into cohorts depended on clinical history that participants reported. Original analysis: Reference gene primer amplification gave estimated nucleated cell counts. Sequenced by immunoSEQ multiplex PCR; TCRdb stores in-frame clones only, minus some. V and J calls plus clone size are reproduced from that table; the DNA served to infer D and trimming. The sample records about 360,000 clones, nearly 90% being singletons. The data originate from a study of blood T cell repertoires in COVID-19. Whole-study context: Donors in the United States, Italy and Spain gave samples during acute or convalescent COVID-19. T cells, B-cell-depleted T cells, or PBMCs provided the cDNA or gDNA that served as material.

Trimming cost V 5 bases and J 7 bases; bases outside gene matches: 2. Germline lookup yields CDR1 LNHDA and CDR2 SQIVND (reference sequence). The CDR3 has 14 residues. The sequence came from a woman in her forties with acute COVID-19. The material sequenced was PBMCs or T cells enriched from blood (not recorded which). The chain joins TRBV19 to TRBJ1-6; 10 bases agree with TRBD1. In DNA form, the CDR3 reads TGTGCCAGTAGTGACAGGGGGCTGAATTCACCCCTCCACTTT. Translation: CASSDRGLNSPLHF.